This T cell receptor (beta chain) was sequenced for a study of blood T cell repertoires in COVID-19 (TCRdb year 2020). For context, the study as a whole: The collaborator samples originated in the United States, Italy and Spain and spanned the acute and convalescent phases of COVID-19. Samples were obtained from the ongoing ImmuneRACE study (first 160 participants) and from roughly 1,300 subjects provided by 6 global collaborators. Subjects who had been exposed to COVID-19, were actively infected with it, or had recovered from it provided the deeply sampled blood TCRbeta repertoires that made up the dataset. HLA class I and class II types, where available, came from metadata supplied by the sample provider rather than from assay-based typing. Sample metadata almost always included a de-identified subject ID, COVID-19 status, age in years and sex. The prospective study material was composed of cDNA or gDNA derived from T cells, B-cell-depleted T cells, or PBMCs. The repertoires were released in a freely available public database meant as a resource for research on the immune response to SARS-CoV-2. Results and caveats for the whole study, not just this receptor: How much clinical and demographic metadata was included differed by source and by participant, and the metadata was provided uncurated.

To note about this clone: Its recognized antigen is unknown. No per-base quality is available; no much larger clone lies one base away.

Collaborating institutions collected whole blood in K2EDTA tubes following their own protocols. Collaborator samples were shipped for TCRbeta analysis as frozen whole blood, isolated PBMCs, or DNA extracted from either sample type. TCRbeta CDR3 regions were amplified from genomic DNA by means of the immunoSEQ Assay, a bias-controlled multiplex PCR. In the authors' own workflow: The number of nucleated cells in each sample was estimated from the amplification of reference gene primers within the assay. To quantify the absolute abundance of each unique TCRbeta CDR3 rearrangement, sequence reads were collapsed and filtered. Productive Simpson clonality was computed per sample as the square root of Simpson's diversity index over productive rearrangements. Held by TCRdb, this immuneACCESS table contains in-frame sequences only and omits some clones. Under half of the omission traces to an unresolved V gene where checked; the cause of the rest is unknown. From that table come the V and J calls and clone size; the DNA was used to work out D and trimming. Recorded for this sample are some 190,000 clones; less than 90% of them occurred a single time. The top ten clonotypes cover 20% of the sample.

The CDR3 sequence holds 14 residues, the cysteine and phenylalanine included. CDR3 DNA only is kept here, 42 bases in frame from base 1. A distance of 12 bases separates the germline ends of V and J, which lose 2 bases and 5 bases respectively. CDR1 and CDR2, per the germline V gene, are MDHEN and SYDVKM. The chain is assembled from TRBV28 and TRBJ2-5; the D gene is perhaps TRBD2, on 5 matching bases. Sequenced material: peripheral blood. This receptor was identified in a human donor in a cohort sampled during active COVID-19. The nucleotide sequence reads as follows: TGTGCCAGCAGTTTACACGGAGGAACCGAGACCCAGTACTTC. Its translation reads: CASSLHGGTETQYF.